The sequence of this T cell receptor beta chain was determined in a study of blood T cell repertoires in COVID-19. Germline CDR1 reads LNHNV; CDR2 reads YYDKDF (reference sequence). CDR3 length equals 15 residues. V was shortened by 5 bases and J by 10 bases, with 20 bases between the two germline ends. The repertoire was sequenced with immunoSEQ multiplex PCR; TCRdb's copy has only in-frame clones and lacks some. The data contain more than 250,000 clones, approximately 88% of them singletons. The source is a woman aged 25 to 39 with COVID-19, enrolled during active disease. This chain uses TRBV15 with TRBJ1-4; possible D gene TRBD1, 5 bases. Material: peripheral blood. CDR3 sequence reads: CATSVQRRGRGKLFF. The DNA for the CDR3 is TGTGCCACCAGCGTCCAAAGAAGGGGCAGAGGAAAACTGTTTTTT. Full variable domain (remainder filled in from reference TRBV15 and TRBJ1-4): DAMVIQNPRYQVTQFGKPVTLSCSQTLNHNVMYWYQQKSSQAPKLLFHYYDKDFNNEADTPDNFQSRRPNTSFCFLDIRSPGLGDTAMYLCATSVQRRGRGKLFFGSGTQLSVL.